This record covers a single T cell receptor beta chain. Its antigen is not identified. The sample originates from a study of PD-1 blockade in classical Hodgkin lymphoma. Time point given: newly diagnosed, previously untreated cHL patient sample. Untreated, newly diagnosed classical Hodgkin lymphoma PBMCs were used for comparison. Study-level findings and limits: Lower baseline TCR diversity was reported for newly diagnosed patients than for healthy donors. Repertoire difference causes, possibly disease activity or prior therapy, remain undefined.

Germline lookup yields CDR1 SNHLY and CDR2 FYNNEI. CDR3 size: 18 residues. V was pared by 6 bases and J by 0 bases, with 13 bases of the junction left unmatched. Here immunoSEQ multiplex PCR was the method, and the copy in TCRdb shows in-frame clones only, minus some. The sample includes tens of thousands of clones, nearly 95% of them seen just once. The rearrangement links TRBV2 to TRBJ2-4; TRBD1 aligns across 8 bases. Sequenced sample: peripheral blood mononuclear cells (PBMCs). The sequence derives from a human donor with classical Hodgkin lymphoma. The CDR3 DNA reads TGTGCCAGCAGGGTCGACAGGGGTTCTTCCCTAGCCAAAAACATTCAGTACTTC. Translating it yields CASRVDRGSSLAKNIQYF. Drawing the rest from reference TRBV2 and TRBJ2-4, the complete variable domain is EPEVTQTPSHQVTQMGQEVILRCVPISNHLYFYWYRQILGQKVEFLVSFYNNEISEKSEIFDDQFSVERPDGSNFTLKIRSTKLEDSAMYFCASRVDRGSSLAKNIQYFGAGTRLSVL.